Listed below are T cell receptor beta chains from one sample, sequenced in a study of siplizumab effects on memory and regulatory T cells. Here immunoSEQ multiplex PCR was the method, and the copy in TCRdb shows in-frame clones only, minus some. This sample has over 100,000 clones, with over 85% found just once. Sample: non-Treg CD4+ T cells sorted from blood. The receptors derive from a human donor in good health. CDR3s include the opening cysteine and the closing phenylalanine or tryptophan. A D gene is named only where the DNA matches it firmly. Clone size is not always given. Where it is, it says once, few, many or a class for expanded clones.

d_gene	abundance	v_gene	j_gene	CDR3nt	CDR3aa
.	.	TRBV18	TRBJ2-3	TGTGCCAGCTCACCTCGACAGAGCACAGATACGCAGTATTTT	CASSPRQSTDTQYF
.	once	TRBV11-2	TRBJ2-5	TGTGCCAGCAGCTTAGGGTTTACAAGGGAGACCCAGTACTTC	CASSLGFTRETQYF
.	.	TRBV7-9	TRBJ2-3	TGTGCCAGCAGCTTAGCACCTCCTGGCTCAGATACGCAGTATTTT	CASSLAPPGSDTQYF
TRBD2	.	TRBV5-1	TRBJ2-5	TGCGCCAGCAGCTCGGGACTAGCGGGGGAGACCCAGTACTTC	CASSSGLAGETQYF
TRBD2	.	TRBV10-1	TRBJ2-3	TGCGCCAGCGAAGCGGGGGGCCCCACAGATACGCAGTATTTT	CASEAGGPTDTQYF
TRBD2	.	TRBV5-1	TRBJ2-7	TGCGCCAGCAGCGAACCCGGGACTACAACCTACGAGCAGTACTTC	CASSEPGTTTYEQYF
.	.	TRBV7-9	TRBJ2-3	TGTGCCAGCAGCTTAGGGAGGGGGCTCCTCAATCGGGACACAGATACGCAGTATTTT	CASSLGRGLLNRDTDTQYF
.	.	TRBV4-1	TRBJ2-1	TGCGCCAGCAGCCCCCTAGGTGGGGGAAACCACAATGAGCAGTTCTTC	CASSPLGGGNHNEQFF
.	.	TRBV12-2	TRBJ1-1	TGTGCAAGTCGCTCAGACAGGGAAGGAGCTTTCTTT	CASRSDREGAFF
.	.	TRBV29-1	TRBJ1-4	TGCAGCGTTGAATCGGAAAAACTGTTTTTT	CSVESEKLFF
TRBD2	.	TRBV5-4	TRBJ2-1	TGTGCCAGCAGCCCCGGGGGCGCGGGGGGGCACAATGAGCAGTTCTTC	CASSPGGAGGHNEQFF
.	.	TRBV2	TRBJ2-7	TGTGCCAGCATCGGTAGGGGGGCCTACGAGCAGTACTTC	CASIGRGAYEQYF
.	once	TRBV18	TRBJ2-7	TGTGCCAGCTCACCGGGGATCTACGAGCAGTACTTC	CASSPGIYEQYF
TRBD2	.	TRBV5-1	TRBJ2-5	TGCGCCAGCAGCCAGGGACTAGCGGGGGCGGAATTAGAGACCCAGTACTTC	CASSQGLAGAELETQYF
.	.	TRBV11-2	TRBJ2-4	TGTGCCAGCAGCTTAGTGCCTGGGGTAGCCAAAAACATTCAGTACTTC	CASSLVPGVAKNIQYF
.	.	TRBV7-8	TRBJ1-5	TGTGCCAGCAGCCGCTCTTTATTGGGTAGCAATCAGCCCCAGCATTTT	CASSRSLLGSNQPQHF
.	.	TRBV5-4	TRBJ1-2	TGTGCCAGCAGCTTGCCGACAGACCCCTATGGCTACACCTTC	CASSLPTDPYGYTF
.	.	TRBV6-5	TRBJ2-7	TGTGCCAGCAGTCCAGGAGCCGACTACGAGCAGTACTTC	CASSPGADYEQYF
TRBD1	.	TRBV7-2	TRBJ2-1	TGTGCCAGCAGCGCACGGACAGGGTCCAATGAGCAGTTCTTC	CASSARTGSNEQFF
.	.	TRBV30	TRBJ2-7	TGTGCCTGGAGTGTTGACGAGCAGTACTTC	CAWSVDEQYF
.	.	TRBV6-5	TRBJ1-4	TGTGCCAGCAGTCCCCCCAGTAGTGAAAAACTGTTTTTT	CASSPPSSEKLFF
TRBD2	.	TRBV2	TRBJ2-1	TGTGCCGGTAGCGGGGGGTTCTACAATGAGCAGTTCTTC	CAGSGGFYNEQFF
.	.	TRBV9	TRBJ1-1	TGTGCCAGCAGCCACCTAGAGGGAGAAGGGACTGAAGCTTTCTTT	CASSHLEGEGTEAFF
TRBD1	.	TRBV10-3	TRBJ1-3	TGTGCCATCAGTGATCAGGGGGTCTTTGGAAACACCATATATTTT	CAISDQGVFGNTIYF
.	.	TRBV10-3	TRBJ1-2	TGTGCCATCAGAACAGGGACTAACTATGGCTACACCTTC	CAIRTGTNYGYTF
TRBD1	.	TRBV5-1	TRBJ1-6	TGCGCCAGCAGCGGCTTGGGACAGGCCCGGGGGTCACCCCTCCACTTT	CASSGLGQARGSPLHF
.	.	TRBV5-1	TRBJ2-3	TGCGCCAGCAGCTTGGGGGTCGCAGGCCCGGATACGCAGTATTTT	CASSLGVAGPDTQYF
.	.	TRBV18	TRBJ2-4	TGTGCCAGCTCAATCGGGGGAGGTAACATTCAGTACTTC	CASSIGGGNIQYF
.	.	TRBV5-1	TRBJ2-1	TGCGCCAGCAGCTCTACTGCCTTCTCCAATGAGCAGTTCTTC	CASSSTAFSNEQFF
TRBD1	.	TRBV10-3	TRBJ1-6	TGTGCCATCAGGGCGCCGGGACAGGGAGCACCCCTCCACTTT	CAIRAPGQGAPLHF
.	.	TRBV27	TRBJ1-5	TGTGCCAGCAGTCCGGGCAATCAGCCCCAGCATTTT	CASSPGNQPQHF
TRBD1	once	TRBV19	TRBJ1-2	TGTGCCAGTACCCCCCGGACAGGGAACTATGGCTACACCTTC	CASTPRTGNYGYTF
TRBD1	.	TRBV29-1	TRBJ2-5	TGCAGCGCCGACAGGGTTTCCGAGACCCAGTACTTC	CSADRVSETQYF
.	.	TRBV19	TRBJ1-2	TGTGCCAGTAGTGACCCCTCAGCCGGGCCACTGGCTGGCTACACCTTC	CASSDPSAGPLAGYTF
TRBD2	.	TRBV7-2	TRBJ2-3	TGTGCCAGCAGCGACGGACGACTAGCGGGGGGTACGGGGTATTTT	CASSDGRLAGGTGYF
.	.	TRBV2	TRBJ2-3	TGTGCCAGCAGTCGCGAGGGAGAGGGAGATACGCAGTATTTT	CASSREGEGDTQYF
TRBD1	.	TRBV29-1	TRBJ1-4	TGCAGCGTTGTAGGGGGCCTTAATGAAAAACTGTTTTTT	CSVVGGLNEKLFF
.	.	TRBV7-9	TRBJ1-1	TGTGCCAGCAGCGAAGGACGGACCACTGAAGCTTTCTTT	CASSEGRTTEAFF
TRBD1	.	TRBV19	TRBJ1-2	TGTGCCAGTAGTTGGGACAGGGGGCCTGGCTACACCTTC	CASSWDRGPGYTF
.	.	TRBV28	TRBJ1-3	TGTGCCAGCAGTTTTCCATCCCGAACCCGGGTGCCCGGAAACACCATATATTTT	CASSFPSRTRVPGNTIYF
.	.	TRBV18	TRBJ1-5	TGTGCCAGCACACCTAAGGAGGGCAATCAGCCCCAGCATTTT	CASTPKEGNQPQHF
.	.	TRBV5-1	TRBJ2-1	TGCGCCAGCAGCTTGACGGCGGGGACCAATGAGCAGTTCTTC	CASSLTAGTNEQFF
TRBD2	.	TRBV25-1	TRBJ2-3	TGTGCCAGCAGTGCCCTGGGCGGGGGGGCAACAGATACGCAGTATTTT	CASSALGGGATDTQYF
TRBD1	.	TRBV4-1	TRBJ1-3	TGCGCCAGCAGCCAGGGACAGTTCTCTGGAAACACCATATATTTT	CASSQGQFSGNTIYF
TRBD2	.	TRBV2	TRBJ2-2	TGTGCCAGCAGGGGCACGACTAGCGGGTACGGGGAGCTGTTTTTT	CASRGTTSGYGELFF
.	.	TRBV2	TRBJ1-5	TGTGCCAGCCGTCAGGTCAGGGGTAGGCAGCCCCAGCATTTT	CASRQVRGRQPQHF
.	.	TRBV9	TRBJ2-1	TGTGCCAGCAGCGTAGGATACAATGAGCAGTTCTTC	CASSVGYNEQFF
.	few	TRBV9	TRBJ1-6	TGTGCCAGCAGCGTAGGAGGACGGGATAATTCACCCCTCCACTTT	CASSVGGRDNSPLHF
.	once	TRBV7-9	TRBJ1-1	TGTGCCAGCAGCTTACGGTCTGAAGCTTTCTTT	CASSLRSEAFF
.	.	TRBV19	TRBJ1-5	TGTGCCAGTAGTCGAGGGGGCAATCAGCCCCAGCATTTT	CASSRGGNQPQHF
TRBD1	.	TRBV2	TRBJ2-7	TGTGCCAGAGGACAGGGATCCTACGAGCAGTACTTC	CARGQGSYEQYF